These 28 T cell receptor beta chains were sequenced from one sample in a study of blood T cells in healthy people across ages. A second PCR of about 7 to 12 cycles used a sample-barcoded 5' primer and a J-beta primer mix. TCRdb used MiXCR to reprocess the 5' RACE reads, holding one entry per CDR3 protein. The sample has about a million distinct CDR3 sequences, about 48% seen once. The sample taken for sequencing was blood. The receptors were sampled from a man between 25 and 39 years old in good health.

The sample holds many counts of this clonotype. This sequence joins TRBV6-5 and TRBJ1-6, with D possibly TRBD1 on 6 matching bases. The CDR3 covers 18 residues. V lost 0 bases and J lost 0, with 12 bases in between. Germline CDR1 MNHEY, CDR2 SVGAGI. The chain's CDR3 is CASSYSRGTYSYNSPLHF. The CDR3 DNA reads TGTGCCAGCAGTTACTCGCGCGGGACATACTCCTATAATTCACCCCTCCACTTT.

Turning to this clonotype: At one of its ends the junction is not consistent with the germline gene, which may arise from a read error. This chain's CDR3 is CANSFEQANYGYTF. CDR3 coding DNA: TGTGCCAACAGTTTCGAACAGGCCAACTATGGCTACACCTTC. The rearrangement joins TRBV12-3 or TRBV12-4 to TRBJ1-2, with D tentatively TRBD1 (5 bases). The CDR3 spans 14 residues.

This clonotype was observed a handful of times. The chain joins TRBV10-3 to TRBJ2-6, with D possibly matching TRBD1 (5 bases). V lost 7 bases and J 0 bases, leaving 22 bases between the germline ends. CDR3 length equals 19 residues. Germline lookup yields CDR1 ENHRY and CDR2 SYGVKD. CDR3 in DNA: TGTGCCATCACAAGTAGTCAAAAGAATCAGGGCTCTGGGGCCAACGTCCTGACTTTC. Residues: CAITSSQKNQGSGANVLTF.

The genes are TRBV20-1 and TRBJ2-1; D is perhaps TRBD1 (5 bases). The ends were cut back, 3 bases at V and 2 bases at J, with 26 bases in the middle. Germline V gene lookup returns CDR1 DFQATT and CDR2 SNEGSKA (reference sequence). CDR3 length: 19 amino acids. The CDR3 region is CSARDKKHSQGPTYNEQFF. The CDR3 DNA reads TGCAGTGCTAGGGACAAAAAACACAGCCAGGGCCCTACCTACAATGAGCAGTTCTTC.

The V and J genes are TRBV27 and TRBJ1-6, with 7 bases fitting TRBD1. Germline CDR1 MNHEY, CDR2 SMNVEV (reference sequence). With 4 bases clipped from V and 4 bases from J, the junction kept 4 bases outside the gene matches. The CDR3 length is 15 residues. This chain's CDR3 is CASSSSGGYNSPLHF. The DNA of the CDR3 is TGTGCCAGCAGTTCCTCAGGGGGTTATAATTCACCCCTCCACTTT.

The chain employs TRBV7-2 and TRBJ2-1; 12 positions agree with TRBD1. CDR1 and CDR2 (germline): SGHTA, FQGNSA. The trim removed 5 bases at V and 10 bases at J, leaving 9 bases unmatched. The CDR3 consists of 15 residues. CDR3 nucleotides: TGTGCCAGCAGCGTAGGGACAGGGGGCCTCTACGAGCAGTTCTTC. Protein: CASSVGTGGLYEQFF.

This chain uses TRBV12-3 or TRBV12-4 with TRBJ2-1; TRBD2 matches at 8 bases. This CDR3 contains 17 residues. V trimming: 5 bases; J trimming: 0 bases; junction bases outside the gene matches: 9. CDR3 loop: CASSPRGSGASYNEQFF. As DNA, the CDR3 is TGTGCCAGCAGTCCCCGGGGTAGCGGGGCCTCCTACAATGAGCAGTTCTTC.

V is TRBV20-1 and J is TRBJ2-4; D might be TRBD2 (6 bases). The J call could be wrong; TRBJ2-7 is a better fit for the DNA end. Germline CDR1 is DFQATT and CDR2 is SNEGSKA (reference sequence). The CDR3 runs to 12 residues. CDR3 residues: CRSGTGIYEQYF. CDR3 bases: TGCAGATCCGGGACTGGCATCTACGAGCAGTACTTC.

The V gene is TRBV15, the J gene TRBJ1-5; D unresolved. The CDR3 has 14 amino acids. Germline assignment: CDR1 LNHNV and CDR2 YYDKDF (reference sequence). The V end lost 1 base, the J end lost 0 bases, and 4 bases lay between the germline ends. DNA of the CDR3: TGTGCCACCAGCAGAGCAGGTAGCAATCAGCCCCAGCATTTT. It is translated as CATSRAGSNQPQHF.

The rearrangement joins TRBV21-1 to TRBJ1-2; TRBD1, the D gene given by the table, was not confirmed from the DNA. TRBV21-1 is a pseudogene. The CDR3 covers 18 residues. The CDR3 DNA sequence: TGTGCCAGCAGCTCCCCGGCAGGACAGGGGGCTCGTGCCTATGGCTACACCTTC. Encoded protein: CASSSPAGQGARAYGYTF.

This clonotype showed up just a few times. The rearrangement links TRBV11-2 to TRBJ2-1; 13 positions agree with TRBD2. V trimming: 5 bases; J trimming: 11 bases; junction bases outside the gene matches: 6. The CDR3 loop spans 14 amino acids. The germline CDR1 and CDR2 sequences are SGHAT and FQNNGV. CDR3 nucleotide sequence: TGTGCCAGCAGCCCAGGGACTAGCGGGGTTCAGCAGTTCTTC. Translating it yields CASSPGTSGVQQFF.

This chain uses TRBV9 with TRBJ2-7; TRBD1 aligns across 8 bases. The CDR3 contains 14 residues. CDR1 SGDLS and CDR2 YYNGEE come from the germline V gene. V shed 4 bases, J shed 5 bases, and the junction held 8 bases outside the gene matches. CDR3 DNA: TGTGCCAGCAGCCCGACAGGGGAATTTAACGAGCAGTACTTC. This sequence encodes CASSPTGEFNEQYF.

The chain couples TRBV20-1 to TRBJ1-2, with 10 nucleotides matching TRBD1. Germline lookup yields CDR1 DFQATT and CDR2 SNEGSKA (reference sequence). The CDR3 spans 13 residues. The V and J ends lost 6 bases and 8 bases, in that order; junction bases with no gene match: 9. This CDR3 reads CSADPDRGQGYTF. The CDR3 DNA sequence: TGCAGTGCAGACCCCGACAGGGGGCAGGGCTACACCTTC.

This clonotype was observed a few times. The chain has TRBV12-3 or TRBV12-4 and TRBJ1-1, with a tentative D call TRBD1 (6 bases). The CDR3 covers 14 residues. Trimming left V 8 bases short and J 4 bases short, with 17 bases between. As DNA, the CDR3 is TGTGCCAGCGATAACAAGGGGGGAATCACTGAAGCTTTCTTT. The encoded protein is CASDNKGGITEAFF.

The V and J genes are TRBV6-4 and TRBJ2-7; 11 bases align to TRBD2. Germline CDR1 and CDR2: MRHNA and SNTAGT. This CDR3 region has 14 residues. With V trimmed by 5 bases and J by 3 bases, 3 bases remained unmatched. CDR3 protein: CASSTSGGHYEQYF. The CDR3 DNA is TGTGCCAGCAGTACTAGCGGGGGTCACTACGAGCAGTACTTC.

The rearrangement joins TRBV29-1 to TRBJ2-7; either TRBD1 or TRBD2 may supply D (7 bases each). The V gene's germline CDR1 is SQVTM and CDR2 ANQGSEA. The germline V and J ends were trimmed by 4 bases and 2 bases, with 18 bases remaining between them. The CDR3 loop spans 15 amino acids. The CDR3 nucleotides are TGCAGCGTTGGGTCAGGGGGGGAAATGACCTACGAGCAGTACTTC. This translates into CSVGSGGEMTYEQYF.

V gene TRBV4-2 combines with J gene TRBJ1-2; D gene unclear. The V gene lost 0 bases and the J gene lost 4 bases, with 9 bases spanning the gap. Germline values: CDR1 LGHNA, CDR2 YNFKEQ. The CDR3 consists of 14 residues. CDR3 nucleotides: TGTGCCAGCAGCCAAGATGTGGTTACCTATGGCTACACCTTC. It yields the protein CASSQDVVTYGYTF.

On this clonotype: The junction and the germline gene differ at one end; a read error may be behind it. This sequence joins TRBV28 and TRBJ2-4; D assignment may be TRBD1 or TRBD2 (5 bases each). The CDR3 has 15 residues. CDR1 is MDHEN, CDR2 SYDVKM, per germline. This chain's CDR3 is CVSSLEGPGKNIQYF. In DNA, the CDR3 is TGTGTCAGCAGTTTAGAGGGGCCGGGCAAAAACATTCAGTACTTC.

In this sample, this clonotype turned up a few times. The chain carries TRBV7-2 and TRBJ2-3; D might be TRBD1 or TRBD2, each matching 5 bases. CDR3 size: 16 residues. V was clipped by 1 base and J by 2 bases, with 13 bases between them. Per germline, CDR1 SGHTA and CDR2 FQGNSA. CDR3 coding DNA: TGTGCCAGCAGCTTAGACTCGGGACCTCCCACAGATACGCAGTATTTT. Translating gives CASSLDSGPPTDTQYF. The full variable domain, completed using reference TRBV7-2 and TRBJ2-3, is GAGVSQSPSNKVTEKGKDVELRCDPISGHTALYWYRQSLGQGLEFLIYFQGNSAPDKSGLPSDRFSAERTGGSVSTLTIQRTQQEDSAVYLCASSLDSGPPTDTQYFGPGTRLTVL.

This clonotype was detected only a few times. J is TRBJ2-3 and V is TRBV20-1; a possible D gene is TRBD2 (6 bases). Germline CDR1 reads DFQATT; CDR2 reads SNEGSKA (reference sequence). This CDR3 is 12 amino acids long. V was shortened by 8 bases and J by 1 base, with 10 bases between the two germline ends. CDR3 loop: CSYASGTDTQYF. DNA of the CDR3: TGCAGTTACGCTAGCGGCACAGATACGCAGTATTTT.

This clonotype showed up just once. The chain couples TRBV12-5 to TRBJ2-6; tentative D call: TRBD1 (6 bases). V shed 3 bases and J shed 0 bases, with 15 bases lying between them. CDR1 LGHNT and CDR2 FRNRAP come from the germline V gene. The CDR3 is made up of 18 amino acids. This CDR3 is CASGLVRTEISGANVLTF. CDR3 coding DNA: TGTGCTAGTGGTTTAGTCCGGACAGAGATCTCTGGGGCCAACGTCCTGACTTTC.

The CDR3 DNA reads TGTGCCAGCAGCTTATATGACAGGGTGGAGACCCAGTACTTC. Its protein is CASSLYDRVETQYF. V gene TRBV5-6 combines with J gene TRBJ2-5; 7 positions agree with TRBD1. This CDR3 has 14 amino acids. V dropped 2 bases and J dropped 5; count of bases not matched to a gene: 6. Germline CDR1 is SGHDT and CDR2 is YYEEEE.

The V and J genes are TRBV29-1 and TRBJ2-3; 8 bases line up with TRBD2. V was clipped by 7 bases and J by 4 bases; unmatched bases: 10. The germline CDR1 and CDR2 sequences are SQVTM and ANQGSEA. CDR3 length: 14 amino acids. The CDR3 DNA reads TGCAGCGCAGGCCGGGGGGGCCAGCCAGATACGCAGTATTTT. The encoded protein is CSAGRGGQPDTQYF.

This chain joins TRBV5-1 and TRBJ2-7; D not resolved. CDR1 and CDR2 (germline): SGHRS, YFSETQ. V dropped 4 bases and J dropped 2 bases, with 16 bases sitting between them. CDR3 length: 15 amino acids. The CDR3 region is CASSLQDISPYEQYF. The CDR3 DNA follows: TGCGCCAGCAGCCTACAAGACATCTCCCCCTACGAGCAGTACTTC.

The J gene is TRBJ1-2, the V gene TRBV14; D is possibly TRBD1 (5 bases). V shed 5 bases and J shed 5 bases, with 12 bases lying between them. This CDR3 has 13 amino acids. Germline CDR1 and CDR2: SGHDN and FVKESK. The CDR3 loop is CASSEVDTYGYTF. In nucleotides, the CDR3 is TGTGCCAGCAGCGAAGTGGACACTTATGGCTACACCTTC.

The chain has TRBV12-3 or TRBV12-4 and TRBJ2-1; 9 bases agree with TRBD2. V shed 5 bases and J 4 bases; nucleotides not matched to a gene: 6. The length of the CDR3 is 15 residues. The CDR3, as DNA: TGTGCCAGCAGTCACCAGGCGGGGGGGTACAATGAGCAGTTCTTC. Amino acids: CASSHQAGGYNEQFF.

The rearrangement links TRBV29-1 to TRBJ2-7; 9 bases line up with TRBD2. The CDR3 has 12 residues. The V gene's germline CDR1 is SQVTM and CDR2 ANQGSEA. CDR3 nucleotide sequence: TGCGCGGGGGGGGTAGCCGGCTACGAGCAGTACTTC. This sequence encodes CAGGVAGYEQYF.

DNA of the CDR3: TGCAGTGCTAGTCTAGGGGGAACGTGGGGCGAGCAGTACTTC. Its translation is CSASLGGTWGEQYF. The chain combines TRBV20-1 with TRBJ2-5, with D possibly matching TRBD1 (6 bases). The J call is doubtful: the DNA matches TRBJ2-7 better. This CDR3 has 14 amino acids. The germline gives CDR1 DFQATT, CDR2 SNEGSKA (reference sequence).